This record covers a single T cell receptor (beta chain). The sample belongs to a study of T cells in Graves' hyperthyroidism and ophthalmopathy. RNA transcripts served as the template for amplifying TCR beta CDR3 regions. A first-round RT-PCR of the TCR CDR3 used the HTBI primer set. TCRdb processed the multiplex PCR reads anew with MiXCR; each CDR3 protein has one entry. The repertoire has some 350,000 distinct CDR3 sequences, about 16% of them found once; the top ten carry 15% to 20%. The CDR3 loop spans 13 amino acids. The ends were cut back, 4 bases at V and 5 bases at J, with 11 bases in the middle. Germline V gene sequence: CDR1 SNHLY, CDR2 FYNNEI.

The chain links TRBV2 to TRBJ1-2; the D gene is possibly TRBD1 (5 bases). The sample comprised blood. The TCR comes from a woman in her fifties or sixties with Graves' ophthalmopathy. The CDR3 reads CASSVGQGYGYTF. CDR3 DNA: TGTGCCAGCAGTGTTGGGCAGGGTTATGGCTACACCTTC.